This T cell receptor beta chain originates from a study of blood T cell repertoires in COVID-19. In the study overall: Acute and convalescent COVID-19 specimens originated in the United States, Italy and Spain.

Some clones are missing from TCRdb's copy, which holds only in-frame ones; the method was immunoSEQ multiplex PCR. This table has 300,000 to 350,000 clones, around nine tenths appearing once. Trimming took 5 bases from V and 0 from J, leaving 11 bases between them. The CDR3 totals 15 residues. CDR1 is KGHSH and CDR2 is LQKENI in the germline V gene. The TCR originated in a woman in her seventies with COVID-19, enrolled during active disease. This chain uses TRBV18 with TRBJ2-1; the D is unclear. Source material: peripheral blood. CDR3 DNA sequence: TGTGCCAGCTCAGGAAGCTGGAGCTCCTACAATGAGCAGTTCTTC. Protein sequence: CASSGSWSSYNEQFF. The full variable domain, in which reference TRBV18 and TRBJ2-1 provide the parts outside the CDR3, is NAGVMQNPRHLVRRRGQEARLRCSPMKGHSHVYWYRQLPEEGLKFMVYLQKENIIDESGMPKERFSAEFPKEGPSILRIQQVVRGDSAAYFCASSGSWSSYNEQFFGPGTRLTVL.